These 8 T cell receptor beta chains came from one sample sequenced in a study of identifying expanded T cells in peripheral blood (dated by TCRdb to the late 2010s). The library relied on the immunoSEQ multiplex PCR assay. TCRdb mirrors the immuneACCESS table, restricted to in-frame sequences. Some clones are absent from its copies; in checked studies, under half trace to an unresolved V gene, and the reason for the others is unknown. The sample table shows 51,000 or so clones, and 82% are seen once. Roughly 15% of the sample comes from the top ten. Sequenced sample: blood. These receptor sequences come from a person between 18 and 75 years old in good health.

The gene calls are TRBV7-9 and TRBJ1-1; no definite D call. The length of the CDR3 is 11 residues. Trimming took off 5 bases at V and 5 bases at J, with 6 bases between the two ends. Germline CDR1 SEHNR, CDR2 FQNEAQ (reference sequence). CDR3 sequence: CASSPGTEAFF. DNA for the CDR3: TGTGCCAGCAGCCCCGGGACTGAAGCTTTCTTT. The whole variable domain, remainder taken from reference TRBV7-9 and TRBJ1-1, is DTGVSQNPRHKITKRGQNVTFRCDPISEHNRLYWYRQTLGQGPEFLTYFQNEAQLEKSRLLSDRFSAERPKGSFSTLEIQRTEQGDSAMYLCASSPGTEAFFGQGTRLTVV.

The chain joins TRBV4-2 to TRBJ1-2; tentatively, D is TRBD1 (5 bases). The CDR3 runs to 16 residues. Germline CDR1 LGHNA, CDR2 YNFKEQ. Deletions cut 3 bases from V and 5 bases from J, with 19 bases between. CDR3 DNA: TGTGCCAGCAGCCAGGACCTTCCCGGGACTCGATATGGCTACACCTTC. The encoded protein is CASSQDLPGTRYGYTF.

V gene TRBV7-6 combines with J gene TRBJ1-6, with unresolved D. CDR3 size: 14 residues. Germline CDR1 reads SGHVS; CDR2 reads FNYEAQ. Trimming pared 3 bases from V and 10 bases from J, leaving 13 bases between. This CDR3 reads CASSLEKGDSPLHF. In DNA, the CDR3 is TGTGCCAGCAGCTTGGAAAAGGGAGACTCACCCCTCCACTTT.

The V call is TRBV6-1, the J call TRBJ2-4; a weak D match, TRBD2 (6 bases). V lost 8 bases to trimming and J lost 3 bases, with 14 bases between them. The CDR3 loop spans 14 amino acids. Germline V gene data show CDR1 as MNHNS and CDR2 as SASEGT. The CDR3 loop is CASSEGASKNIQYF. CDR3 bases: TGTGCCAGCTCGGAGGGTGCAAGCAAAAACATTCAGTACTTC.

CDR3 DNA sequence: TGTGCCAGCAGCCGCTGGGCGACAGGCTGGAGTACCGGGGAGCTGTTTTTT. This encodes CASSRWATGWSTGELFF. V usage is TRBV9 and J usage is TRBJ2-2; maybe TRBD1 (6 bases). The CDR3 extends over 17 amino acids. Trimming took off 4 bases at V and 5 bases at J, with 21 bases between the two ends. Germline V gene lookup returns CDR1 SGDLS and CDR2 YYNGEE.

This CDR3 is CASSPRQGRAPLHF. The CDR3 DNA reads TGCGCCAGCAGCCCTAGACAGGGTAGGGCACCCCTCCACTTT. The chain carries TRBV10-2 and TRBJ1-6, with TRBD1 identical over 7 bases. V dropped 6 bases and J dropped 11; count of bases not matched to a gene: 10. The CDR3 sequence is 14 residues long. The germline gives CDR1 WSHSY, CDR2 SAAADI.

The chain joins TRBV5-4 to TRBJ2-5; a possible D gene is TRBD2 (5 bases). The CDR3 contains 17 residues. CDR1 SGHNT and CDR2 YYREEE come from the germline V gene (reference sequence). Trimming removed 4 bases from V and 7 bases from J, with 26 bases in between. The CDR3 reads CASSPGAFRAGEGTQYF. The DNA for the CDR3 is TGTGCCAGCAGCCCTGGAGCCTTTAGAGCCGGAGAGGGGACCCAGTACTTC.

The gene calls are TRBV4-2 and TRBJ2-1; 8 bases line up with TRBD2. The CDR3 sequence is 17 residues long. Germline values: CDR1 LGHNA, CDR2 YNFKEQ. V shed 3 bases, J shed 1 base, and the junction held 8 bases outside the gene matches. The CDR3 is CASSQVSGKRSYNEQFF. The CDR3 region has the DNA TGTGCCAGCAGCCAGGTTAGCGGGAAACGATCCTACAATGAGCAGTTCTTC.